The present T cell receptor beta chain was sequenced within a study of blood T cell repertoires in COVID-19. Study-level background: Whether acute or convalescent, the COVID-19 samples came from the United States, Italy and Spain.

Authors' methods: Cell counts per sample came from amplifying reference gene primers. Repertoires were generated with immunoSEQ multiplex PCR, while TCRdb's copy carries only in-frame clones and drops some. The V and J calls and clone size are taken from that table; D and trimming were inferred from the DNA. The sample lists about 54,000 clones, around nine tenths occurring once. From germline, CDR1 is GTSNPN and CDR2 SVGIG (reference sequence). The CDR3 length is 15 residues. Between the trimmed V and J ends, which lost 3 bases and 3 bases, there was a span of 17 bases. Sequencing used peripheral blood. The source is a man over 45 with acute or convalescent COVID-19. The V and J genes are TRBV30 and TRBJ1-2; D remains unclear. The CDR3 bases are TGTGCCTGGAGCCCCGGCGGTTTTCTGGACTATGGCTACACCTTC. Translating it yields CAWSPGGFLDYGYTF.